The subject of this entry is one T cell receptor (beta chain). The data originate from a study of blood T cell repertoires in COVID-19. The CDR3 is 17 residues long. The method was immunoSEQ multiplex PCR; TCRdb's version includes in-frame clones alone and lacks a portion of them. The data hold some 70,000 clones, with 70% to 90% observed a single time. The V and J genes are TRBV21-1 and TRBJ1-5; TRBD1, as called in the table, went unchecked against the DNA. TRBV21-1 is termed a pseudogene. This TCR derives from a man between 65 and 85 years old with active or convalescent COVID-19. The material sequenced was peripheral blood. The CDR3 region has the DNA TGTGCCAGCAGCCCTTACAGGGGCCTCTATAGCAATCAGCCCCAGCATTTT. It is translated as CASSPYRGLYSNQPQHF.